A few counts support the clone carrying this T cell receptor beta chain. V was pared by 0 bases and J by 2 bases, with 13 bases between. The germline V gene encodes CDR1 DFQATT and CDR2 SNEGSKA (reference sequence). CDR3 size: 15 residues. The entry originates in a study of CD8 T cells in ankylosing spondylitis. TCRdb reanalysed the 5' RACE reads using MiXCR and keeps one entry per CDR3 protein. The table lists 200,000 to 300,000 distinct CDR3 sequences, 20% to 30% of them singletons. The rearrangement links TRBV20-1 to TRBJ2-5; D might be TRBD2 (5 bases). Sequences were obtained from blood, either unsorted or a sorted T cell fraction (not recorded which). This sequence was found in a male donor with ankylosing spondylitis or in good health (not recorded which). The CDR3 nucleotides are TGCAGTGCTAGAGACAGCGGCGGGCTACAAGAGACCCAGTACTTC. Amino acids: CSARDSGGLQETQYF.